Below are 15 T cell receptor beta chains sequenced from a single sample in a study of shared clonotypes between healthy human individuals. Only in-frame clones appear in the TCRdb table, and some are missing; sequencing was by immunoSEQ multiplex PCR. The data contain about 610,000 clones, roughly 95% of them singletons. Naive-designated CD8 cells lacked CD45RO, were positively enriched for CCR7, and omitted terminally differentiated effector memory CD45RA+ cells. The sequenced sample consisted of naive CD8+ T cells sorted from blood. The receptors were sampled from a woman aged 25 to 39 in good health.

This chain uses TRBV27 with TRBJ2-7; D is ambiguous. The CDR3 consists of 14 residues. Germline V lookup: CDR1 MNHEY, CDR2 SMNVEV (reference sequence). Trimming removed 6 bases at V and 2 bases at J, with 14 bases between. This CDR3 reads CASSPTPRPYEQYF. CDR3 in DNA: TGTGCCAGCAGCCCTACCCCCCGCCCCTACGAGCAGTACTTC.

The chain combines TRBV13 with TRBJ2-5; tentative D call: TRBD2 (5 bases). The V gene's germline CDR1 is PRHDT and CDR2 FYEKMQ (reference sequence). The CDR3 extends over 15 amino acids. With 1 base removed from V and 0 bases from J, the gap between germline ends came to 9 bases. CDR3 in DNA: TGTGCCAGCAGCTTAGTTGGGGAGTACCAAGAGACCCAGTACTTC. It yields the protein CASSLVGEYQETQYF.

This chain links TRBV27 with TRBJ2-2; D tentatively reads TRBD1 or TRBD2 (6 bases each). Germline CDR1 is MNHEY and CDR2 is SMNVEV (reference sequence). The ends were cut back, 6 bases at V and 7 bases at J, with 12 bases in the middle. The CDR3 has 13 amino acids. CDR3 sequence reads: CASRTGGVGELFF. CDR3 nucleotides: TGTGCCAGCAGGACAGGAGGGGTCGGGGAGCTGTTTTTT.

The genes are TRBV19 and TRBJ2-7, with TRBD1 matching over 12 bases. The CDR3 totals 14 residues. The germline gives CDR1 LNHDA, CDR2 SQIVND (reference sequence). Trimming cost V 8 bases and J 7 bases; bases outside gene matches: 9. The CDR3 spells CASRPGQGAGEQYF. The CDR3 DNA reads TGTGCCAGTCGACCGGGACAGGGGGCGGGGGAGCAGTACTTC.

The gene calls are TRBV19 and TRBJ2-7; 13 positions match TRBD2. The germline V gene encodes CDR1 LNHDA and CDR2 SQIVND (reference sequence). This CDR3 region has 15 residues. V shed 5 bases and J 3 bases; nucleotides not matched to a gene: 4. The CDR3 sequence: CASSPWTSGSYEQYF. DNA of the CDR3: TGTGCCAGTAGTCCCTGGACTAGCGGGAGCTACGAGCAGTACTTC. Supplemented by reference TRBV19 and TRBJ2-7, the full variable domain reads DGGITQSPKYLFRKEGQNVTLSCEQNLNHDAMYWYRQDPGQGLRLIYYSQIVNDFQKGDIAEGYSVSREKKESFPLTVTSAQKNPTAFYLCASSPWTSGSYEQYFGPGTRLTVT.

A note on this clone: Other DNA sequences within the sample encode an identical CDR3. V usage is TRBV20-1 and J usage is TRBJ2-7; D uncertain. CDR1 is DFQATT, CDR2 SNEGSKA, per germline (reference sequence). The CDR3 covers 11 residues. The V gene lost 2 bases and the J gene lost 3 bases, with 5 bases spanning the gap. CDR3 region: CSARLSYEQYF. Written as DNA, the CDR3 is TGCAGTGCTAGATTAAGCTACGAGCAGTACTTC.

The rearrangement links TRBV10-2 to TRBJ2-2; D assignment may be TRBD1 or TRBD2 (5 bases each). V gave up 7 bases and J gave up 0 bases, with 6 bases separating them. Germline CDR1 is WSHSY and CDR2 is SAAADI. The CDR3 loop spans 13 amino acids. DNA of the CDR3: TGCGCCAGCAAGGGACCGAACACCGGGGAGCTGTTTTTT. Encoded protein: CASKGPNTGELFF.

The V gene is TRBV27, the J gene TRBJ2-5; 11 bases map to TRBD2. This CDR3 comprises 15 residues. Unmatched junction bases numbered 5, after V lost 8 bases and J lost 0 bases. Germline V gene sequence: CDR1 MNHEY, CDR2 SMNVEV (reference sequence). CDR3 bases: TGTGCCAGCCGGGGACTAGCGGACAACCAAGAGACCCAGTACTTC. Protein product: CASRGLADNQETQYF.

CDR3 sequence (DNA): TGTGCCAGCACCGATTTCGGGACAGGCTCCTACGAGCAGTACTTC. It encodes CASTDFGTGSYEQYF. The gene calls are TRBV28 and TRBJ2-7; 8 nucleotides align to TRBD1. Germline values: CDR1 MDHEN, CDR2 SYDVKM. This CDR3 is built from 15 residues. After removal of 7 bases from V and 0 bases from J, the junction contained 8 bases not matched to a gene. Full variable domain (remainder filled in from reference TRBV28 and TRBJ2-7): DVKVTQSSRYLVKRTGEKVFLECVQDMDHENMFWYRQDPGLGLRLIYFSYDVKMKEKGDIPEGYSVSREKKERFSLILESASTNQTSMYLCASTDFGTGSYEQYFGPGTRLTVT.

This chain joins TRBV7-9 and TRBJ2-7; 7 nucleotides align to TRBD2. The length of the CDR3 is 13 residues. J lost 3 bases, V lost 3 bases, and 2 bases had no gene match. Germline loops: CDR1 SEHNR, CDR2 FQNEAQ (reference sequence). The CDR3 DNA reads TGTGCCAGCAGCTTTGGGGAGGGCTACGAGCAGTACTTC. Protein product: CASSFGEGYEQYF.

The CDR3 spells CASSTLVDTQYF. Here the CDR3 DNA reads TGTGCCAGTAGTACGTTGGTAGATACGCAGTATTTT. This chain connects TRBV19 to TRBJ2-3; D remains ambiguous. The CDR3 is made up of 12 amino acids. Germline CDR1 LNHDA, CDR2 SQIVND (reference sequence). V lost 4 bases and J 5 bases, leaving 7 bases between the germline ends.

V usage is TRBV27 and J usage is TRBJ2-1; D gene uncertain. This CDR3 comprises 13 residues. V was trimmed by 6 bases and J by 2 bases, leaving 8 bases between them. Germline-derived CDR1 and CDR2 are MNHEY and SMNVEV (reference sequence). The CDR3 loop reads CASRELTYNEQFF. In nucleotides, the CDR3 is TGTGCCAGCAGGGAACTAACCTACAATGAGCAGTTCTTC.

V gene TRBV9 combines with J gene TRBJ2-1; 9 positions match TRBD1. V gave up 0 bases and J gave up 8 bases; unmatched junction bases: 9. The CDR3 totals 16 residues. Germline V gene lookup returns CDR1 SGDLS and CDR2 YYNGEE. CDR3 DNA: TGTGCCAGCAGCGTAGACGGGACAGGGCCTACGGATGAGCAGTTCTTC. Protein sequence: CASSVDGTGPTDEQFF.

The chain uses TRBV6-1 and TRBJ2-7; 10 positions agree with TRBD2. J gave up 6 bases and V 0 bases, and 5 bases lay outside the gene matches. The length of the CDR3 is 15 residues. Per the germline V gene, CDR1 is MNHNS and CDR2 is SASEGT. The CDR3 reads CASSEAASGRGEQYF. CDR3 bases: TGTGCCAGCAGTGAAGCGGCTAGCGGGAGAGGCGAGCAGTACTTC.

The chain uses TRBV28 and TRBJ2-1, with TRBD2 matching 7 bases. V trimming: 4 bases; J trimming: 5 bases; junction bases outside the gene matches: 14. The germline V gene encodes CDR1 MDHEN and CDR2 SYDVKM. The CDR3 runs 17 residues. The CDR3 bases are TGTGCCAGCAGTTATCCCCTAGCGGACTACGGGGACAATGAGCAGTTCTTC. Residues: CASSYPLADYGDNEQFF.